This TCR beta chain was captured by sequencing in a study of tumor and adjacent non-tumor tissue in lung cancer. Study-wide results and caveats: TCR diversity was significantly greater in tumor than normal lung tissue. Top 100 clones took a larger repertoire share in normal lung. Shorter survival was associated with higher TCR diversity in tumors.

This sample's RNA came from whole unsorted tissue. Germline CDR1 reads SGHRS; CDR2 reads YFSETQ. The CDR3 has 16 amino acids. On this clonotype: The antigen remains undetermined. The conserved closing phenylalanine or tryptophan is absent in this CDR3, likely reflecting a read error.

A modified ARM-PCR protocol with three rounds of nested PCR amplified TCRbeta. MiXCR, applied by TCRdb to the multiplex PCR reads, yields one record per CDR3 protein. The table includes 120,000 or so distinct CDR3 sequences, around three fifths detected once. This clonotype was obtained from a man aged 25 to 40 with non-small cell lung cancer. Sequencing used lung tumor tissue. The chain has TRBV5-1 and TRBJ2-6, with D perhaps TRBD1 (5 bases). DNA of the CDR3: TGCGCCAGCAGCTTGACGGTGAGCTCTGGGGCCAACTTCCTGACTTTA. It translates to CASSLTVSSGANFLTL.